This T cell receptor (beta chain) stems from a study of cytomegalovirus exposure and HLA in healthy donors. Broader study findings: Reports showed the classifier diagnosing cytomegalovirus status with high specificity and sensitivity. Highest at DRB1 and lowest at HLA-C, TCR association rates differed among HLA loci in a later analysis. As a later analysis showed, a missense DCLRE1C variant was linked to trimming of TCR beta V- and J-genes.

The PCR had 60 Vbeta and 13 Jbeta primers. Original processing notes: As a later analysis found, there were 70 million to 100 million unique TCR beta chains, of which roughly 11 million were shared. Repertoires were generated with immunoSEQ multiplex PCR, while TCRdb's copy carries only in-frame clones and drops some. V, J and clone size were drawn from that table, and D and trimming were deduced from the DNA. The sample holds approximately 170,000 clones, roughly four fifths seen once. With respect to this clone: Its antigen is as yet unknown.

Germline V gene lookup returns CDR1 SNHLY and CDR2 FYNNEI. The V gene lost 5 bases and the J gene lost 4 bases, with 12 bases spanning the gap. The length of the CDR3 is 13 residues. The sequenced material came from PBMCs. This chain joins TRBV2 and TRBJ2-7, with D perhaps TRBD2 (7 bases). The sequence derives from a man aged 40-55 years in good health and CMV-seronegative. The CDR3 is CASSTGTTYEQYF. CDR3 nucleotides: TGTGCCAGCAGTACAGGGACTACTTACGAGCAGTACTTC. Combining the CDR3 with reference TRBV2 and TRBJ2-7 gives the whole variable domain EPEVTQTPSHQVTQMGQEVILRCVPISNHLYFYWYRQILGQKVEFLVSFYNNEISEKSEIFDDQFSVERPDGSNFTLKIRSTKLEDSAMYFCASSTGTTYEQYFGPGTRLTVT.